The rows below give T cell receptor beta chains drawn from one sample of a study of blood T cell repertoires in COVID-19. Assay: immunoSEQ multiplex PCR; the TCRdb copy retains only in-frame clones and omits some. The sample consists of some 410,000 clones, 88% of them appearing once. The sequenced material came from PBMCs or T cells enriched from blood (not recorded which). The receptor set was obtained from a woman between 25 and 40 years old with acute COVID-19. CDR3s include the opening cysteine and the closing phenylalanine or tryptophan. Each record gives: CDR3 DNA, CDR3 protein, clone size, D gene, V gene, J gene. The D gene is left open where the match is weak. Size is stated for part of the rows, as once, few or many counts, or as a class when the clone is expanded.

CDR3 DNA: TGTGCCAGCAGCCCTACGCTGGGGGGGGGATCCTACGAGCAGTACTTC
CDR3 protein: CASSPTLGGGSYEQYF
clone size: NA
D gene: TRBD2
V gene: TRBV7-2
J gene: TRBJ2-7

CDR3 DNA: TGTGCCAGCCGAACAGGCTATAATGAAAAACTGTTTTTT
CDR3 protein: CASRTGYNEKLFF
clone size: few
D gene: NA
V gene: TRBV2
J gene: TRBJ1-4

CDR3 DNA: TGTGCCAGCAGCCGGTGGGACAGCCTCTTTATCAATGAGCAGTTCTTC
CDR3 protein: CASSRWDSLFINEQFF
clone size: NA
D gene: TRBD1
V gene: TRBV5-4
J gene: TRBJ2-1

CDR3 DNA: TGTGCCAGCAGCCTCCAGCGGGGGAACACCGGGGAGCTGTTTTTT
CDR3 protein: CASSLQRGNTGELFF
clone size: NA
D gene: TRBD2
V gene: TRBV7-3
J gene: TRBJ2-2

CDR3 DNA: TGTGCCAGCACCACGGGACTAGCGGGGGGGATAAAGTTCTTC
CDR3 protein: CASTTGLAGGIKFF
clone size: NA
D gene: TRBD2
V gene: TRBV27
J gene: TRBJ2-1

CDR3 DNA: TGTGCCAGCAGTCGGACAGGGGGCAATCAGCCCCAGCATTTT
CDR3 protein: CASSRTGGNQPQHF
clone size: NA
D gene: TRBD1
V gene: TRBV5-6
J gene: TRBJ1-5

CDR3 DNA: TGCAGTGCTAGTTTCTCAGGGGAAAACACCATATATTTT
CDR3 protein: CSASFSGENTIYF
clone size: NA
D gene: NA
V gene: TRBV20-1
J gene: TRBJ1-3

CDR3 DNA: TGTGCCAGCAGTTTATACCAGGTGAACACTGAAGCTTTCTTT
CDR3 protein: CASSLYQVNTEAFF
clone size: NA
D gene: NA
V gene: TRBV28
J gene: TRBJ1-1

CDR3 DNA: TGTGCCAGCAGCTCGGGACAGTCCTCTAATGAAAAACTGTTTTTT
CDR3 protein: CASSSGQSSNEKLFF
clone size: NA
D gene: TRBD1
V gene: TRBV7-9
J gene: TRBJ1-4

CDR3 DNA: TGCGCCAGCAGCTTGACAGGGTTGGTCACTGAAGCTTTCTTT
CDR3 protein: CASSLTGLVTEAFF
clone size: NA
D gene: NA
V gene: TRBV5-1
J gene: TRBJ1-1

CDR3 DNA: TGTGCCATCAGTGAGCTGGGGCTAGGCACTGAAGCTTTCTTT
CDR3 protein: CAISELGLGTEAFF
clone size: NA
D gene: NA
V gene: TRBV10-3
J gene: TRBJ1-1

CDR3 DNA: TGTGCCACCTCAGACAGACTTAGCAATCAGCCCCAGCATTTT
CDR3 protein: CATSDRLSNQPQHF
clone size: NA
D gene: NA
V gene: TRBV24-1
J gene: TRBJ1-5

CDR3 DNA: TGCGCCAGCAGCTTGCTACAGGCCTCCCAAGAGACCCAGTACTTC
CDR3 protein: CASSLLQASQETQYF
clone size: NA
D gene: NA
V gene: TRBV5-1
J gene: TRBJ2-5

CDR3 DNA: TGTGCCAGTAGTATAGGGAATTTAAGGTACGGGGTTTTCGAAATCGCTGAAGCTTTCTTT
CDR3 protein: CASSIGNLRYGVFEIAEAFF
clone size: NA
D gene: NA
V gene: TRBV19
J gene: TRBJ1-1

CDR3 DNA: TGTGCCAGCTCACCCGGGGTCACACAGCCCCAGCATTTT
CDR3 protein: CASSPGVTQPQHF
clone size: NA
D gene: NA
V gene: TRBV18
J gene: TRBJ1-5

CDR3 DNA: TGTGCCACCACATCGACTAGCGGGGCAGAGGATACGCAGTATTTT
CDR3 protein: CATTSTSGAEDTQYF
clone size: NA
D gene: TRBD2
V gene: TRBV10-3
J gene: TRBJ2-3

CDR3 DNA: TGTGCCAGCAGCCCCACAGGCGCAGCTAACTATGGCTACACCTTC
CDR3 protein: CASSPTGAANYGYTF
clone size: NA
D gene: NA
V gene: TRBV5-6
J gene: TRBJ1-2

CDR3 DNA: TGCAGCGTTTTAGCGGGGGTAGGAGACATTCAGTACTTC
CDR3 protein: CSVLAGVGDIQYF
clone size: NA
D gene: TRBD2
V gene: TRBV29-1
J gene: TRBJ2-4

CDR3 DNA: TGTGCCAGCAGCCTGGACAGTGGGAACACTGAAGCTTTCTTT
CDR3 protein: CASSLDSGNTEAFF
clone size: NA
D gene: NA
V gene: TRBV6-5
J gene: TRBJ1-1

CDR3 DNA: TGTGCCACCAGCCCGGGTGGTCAGCCCCAGCATTTT
CDR3 protein: CATSPGGQPQHF
clone size: few
D gene: NA
V gene: TRBV15
J gene: TRBJ1-5

CDR3 DNA: TGCAGTGCTAGTTTTCAGGGCATAGCAGATACGCAGTATTTT
CDR3 protein: CSASFQGIADTQYF
clone size: NA
D gene: NA
V gene: TRBV20-1
J gene: TRBJ2-3

CDR3 DNA: TGCGCCAGCAGCTTAGGACAGGGGGGTTGGCAGCCCCAGCATTTT
CDR3 protein: CASSLGQGGWQPQHF
clone size: NA
D gene: TRBD1
V gene: TRBV5-1
J gene: TRBJ1-5

CDR3 DNA: TGTGCCAGCAGTTTCCGGGGATCCTATGGCTACACCTTC
CDR3 protein: CASSFRGSYGYTF
clone size: NA
D gene: NA
V gene: TRBV27
J gene: TRBJ1-2

CDR3 DNA: TGCGCCAGCAGCCAAGAGTTGGGGTTGGACTACACCTACGAGCAGTACTTC
CDR3 protein: CASSQELGLDYTYEQYF
clone size: NA
D gene: NA
V gene: TRBV4-1
J gene: TRBJ2-7

CDR3 DNA: TGTGCCAGCTCACCATTTGACAGCCTCTCTGGAAACACCATATATTTT
CDR3 protein: CASSPFDSLSGNTIYF
clone size: NA
D gene: NA
V gene: TRBV18
J gene: TRBJ1-3

CDR3 DNA: TGTGCCAGCACCCTGGAGGAGGGACTAAACATTCAGTACTTC
CDR3 protein: CASTLEEGLNIQYF
clone size: NA
D gene: NA
V gene: TRBV5-8
J gene: TRBJ2-4

CDR3 DNA: TGTGCCAGCACCGAGGGGGCCATCTCTGGAAACACCATATATTTT
CDR3 protein: CASTEGAISGNTIYF
clone size: once
D gene: TRBD1
V gene: TRBV6-5
J gene: TRBJ1-3

CDR3 DNA: TGCGCCAGCTCTTACGAGGGTACGGACGAGCAGTACTTC
CDR3 protein: CASSYEGTDEQYF
clone size: once
D gene: NA
V gene: TRBV5-1
J gene: TRBJ2-7